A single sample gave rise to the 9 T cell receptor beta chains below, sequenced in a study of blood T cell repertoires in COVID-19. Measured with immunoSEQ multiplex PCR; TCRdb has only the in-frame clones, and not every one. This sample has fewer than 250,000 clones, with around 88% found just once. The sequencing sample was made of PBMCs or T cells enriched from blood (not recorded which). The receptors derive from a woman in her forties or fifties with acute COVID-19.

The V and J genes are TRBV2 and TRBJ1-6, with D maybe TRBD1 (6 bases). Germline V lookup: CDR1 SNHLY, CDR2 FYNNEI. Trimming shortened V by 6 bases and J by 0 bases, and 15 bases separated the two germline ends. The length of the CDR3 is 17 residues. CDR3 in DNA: TGTGCCAGCAGCCTACAGGGTGGGAGCTCCTATAATTCACCCCTCCACTTT. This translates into CASSLQGGSSYNSPLHF.

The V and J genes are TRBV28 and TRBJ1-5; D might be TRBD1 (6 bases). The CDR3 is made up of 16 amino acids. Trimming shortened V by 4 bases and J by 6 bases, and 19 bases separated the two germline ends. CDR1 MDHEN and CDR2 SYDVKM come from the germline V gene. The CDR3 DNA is TGTGCCAGCAGTTCGGCAGGGGAAAGTTATTTTCAGCCCCAGCATTTT. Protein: CASSSAGESYFQPQHF.

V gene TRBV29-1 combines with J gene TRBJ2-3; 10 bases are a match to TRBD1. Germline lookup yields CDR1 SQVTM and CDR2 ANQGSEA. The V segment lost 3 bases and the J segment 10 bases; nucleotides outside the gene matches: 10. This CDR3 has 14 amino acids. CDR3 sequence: CSVEGTGVRGSQYF. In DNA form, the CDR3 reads TGCAGCGTTGAGGGGACAGGGGTTAGAGGGTCGCAGTATTTT.

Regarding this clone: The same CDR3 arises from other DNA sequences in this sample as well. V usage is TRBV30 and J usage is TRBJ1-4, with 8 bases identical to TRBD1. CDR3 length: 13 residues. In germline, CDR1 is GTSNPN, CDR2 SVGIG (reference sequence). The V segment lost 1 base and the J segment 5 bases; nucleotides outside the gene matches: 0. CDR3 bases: TGTGCCTGGAGTGGACAGGGGAATGAAAAACTGTTTTTT. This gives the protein CAWSGQGNEKLFF.

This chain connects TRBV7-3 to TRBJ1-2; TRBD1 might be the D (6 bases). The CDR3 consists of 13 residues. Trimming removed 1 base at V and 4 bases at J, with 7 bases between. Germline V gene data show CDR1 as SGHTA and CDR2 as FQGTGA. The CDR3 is CASSLNRVYGYTF. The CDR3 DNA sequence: TGTGCCAGCAGCTTAAACAGGGTCTATGGCTACACCTTC.

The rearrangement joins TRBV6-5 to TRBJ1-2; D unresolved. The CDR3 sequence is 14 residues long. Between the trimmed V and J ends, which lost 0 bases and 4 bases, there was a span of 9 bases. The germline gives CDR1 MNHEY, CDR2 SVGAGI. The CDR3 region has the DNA TGTGCCAGCAGTTACTCCGGGGTTGGCTATGGCTACACCTTC. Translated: CASSYSGVGYGYTF.

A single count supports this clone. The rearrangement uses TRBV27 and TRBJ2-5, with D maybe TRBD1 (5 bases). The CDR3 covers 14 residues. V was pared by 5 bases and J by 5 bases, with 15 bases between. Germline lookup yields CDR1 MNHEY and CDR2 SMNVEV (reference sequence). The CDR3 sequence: CASSLRLGRETQYF. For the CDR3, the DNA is TGTGCCAGCAGTCTCCGCCTGGGGCGGGAGACCCAGTACTTC.

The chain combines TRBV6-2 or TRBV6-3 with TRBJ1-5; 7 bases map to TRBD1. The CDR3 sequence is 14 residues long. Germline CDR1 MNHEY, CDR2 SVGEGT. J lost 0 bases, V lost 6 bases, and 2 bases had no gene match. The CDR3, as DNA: TGTGCCAGCAGCCGGACAGGTAGCAATCAGCCCCAGCATTTT. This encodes CASSRTGSNQPQHF.

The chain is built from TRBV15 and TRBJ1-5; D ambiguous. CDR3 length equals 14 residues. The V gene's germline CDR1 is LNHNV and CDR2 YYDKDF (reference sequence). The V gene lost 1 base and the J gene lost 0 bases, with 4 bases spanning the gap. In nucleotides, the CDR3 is TGTGCCACCAGCAGAGTTCTTAGCAATCAGCCCCAGCATTTT. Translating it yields CATSRVLSNQPQHF.